This T cell receptor (beta chain) comes out of a study of tissue T cells after allogeneic stem cell transplantation. Findings and caveats of the study: Only a limited share of tissue TCRs appeared in blood or spleen. This small cohort was clinically heterogeneous, and sampling depth was a limitation. Motif-based clustering found tissue-specific repertoire signatures shared across patients, though few clones were shared.

Trimming left V 6 bases short and J 0 bases short, with 13 bases between. CDR3 length equals 15 residues. From germline, CDR1 is FNHDT and CDR2 SITEND (reference sequence). As regards this clone: The target antigen is unknown. The gene names given are mouse names. The missing CDR3 end, 1 residue past where the read stops, is filled in from the germline J gene.

Sequencing of TCRbeta CDR3 at survey depth gave sequences and template counts. Using immunoSEQ multiplex PCR, the repertoire was profiled, and TCRdb retains in-frame clones only, with some absent. Found here are about 22,000 clones, 55% to 75% of them singletons; the top ten hold roughly 0.66%. The chain has TRBV19 and TRBJ1-3; D may be TRBD1 (6 bases). Sequencing input: spleen. This receptor was taken from a female BALB/c mouse in good health. The strain's MHC type: H2-d. CDR3 DNA, as far as it was read: TGTGCCAGCAAGCCGGGACAATATTCTGGAAATACGCTCTAT. The encoded protein is CASKPGQYSGNTLY. The whole CDR3 reads CASKPGQYSGNTLYF.